In its sample, the clone carrying this TCR beta chain was seen a few times. The antigen remains undetermined. The data were taken from a study of CD8+CD57+ T cells in acquired aplastic anemia. On the study more broadly: Yields of DNA that came from sorted CD4+ and CD8+ cells averaged about 2.9 ug. Approximately 11 million reads, on average, were obtained for CD4+ cells from healthy donors.

Researchers used genomic DNA as the template to profile TCR beta VDJ and CDR3. One entry per CDR3 protein results from TCRdb running MiXCR on the reads. The sample records about 400,000 distinct CDR3 sequences, about two thirds being singletons. Study-level points and caveats: Common to patients and controls were approximately 30 CD8+ CDR3 sequences. In CD8+ cells, Simpson's diversity showed no significant difference between patients and controls.

Trimming left V 4 bases short and J 9 bases short, with 19 bases between. This CDR3 is 14 amino acids long. Germline CDR1 is MGHDK and CDR2 is SYGVNS. Sequencing was done on a sample of sorted CD4+, CD8+, or CD8+CD57+ T cells (not recorded which) from PBMCs. This chain joins TRBV25-1 and TRBJ2-7, with D possibly being TRBD1 (6 bases). This clonotype was obtained from a human donor in good health, serving as a control. The CDR3 here is CASSATPRDNRQYF. Here the CDR3 DNA reads TGTGCCAGCAGTGCTACCCCTCGGGACAATCGGCAGTACTTC.